This T cell receptor beta chain was retrieved from a study of T cell clonality in common variable immunodeficiency (dated by TCRdb to the mid-2010s). Results and caveats for the whole study, not just this receptor: Healthy controls shared more TCRbeta clones with each other than CVID subjects shared among themselves (p < 0.0001). Patient heterogeneity within the CVID cohort put limits on correlating repertoire features with clinical complications. Despite equal DNA input, controls averaged approximately 88,000 unique sequences per sample versus about 31,547 in CVID samples. CVID TCRbeta sequences reportedly showed fewer deletions and N-nucleotide insertions and lacked highly modified clones with 13 or more V deletions. According to the authors, finding the cause of the higher clonality in CVID would require sequencing the repertoires of T cell subpopulations. TCRbeta clonality was higher in CVID subjects than in healthy controls (t-test p = 0.018), and the increase was most characteristic of about a third of subjects.

At least ten counts were recorded for this clone. Its specific antigen is unknown. The DNA ends 3 residues before the CDR3 does, and the rest of the CDR3 is filled in from the germline J gene. Predominantly Caucasian heritage was noted among both the CVID patients and the healthy controls. Heparinized peripheral whole blood samples of roughly 5 to 9 ml were obtained from each donor. Genomic DNA from adults with common variable immune deficiency (CVID) and from healthy adult controls was used to sequence TCRbeta CDR3 repertoires. The control group comprised 22 healthy adult volunteers, approximately 12 female and approximately ten male, aged about 23 to 75 years with a mean age of roughly 32. To isolate peripheral blood mononuclear cells, diluted blood was subjected to density centrifugation over Hypaque 1077 or Ficoll-Paque. Genomic DNA was obtained from unsorted mononuclear cells using either Qiagen column purification or a centrifugation-based method.

CDR1 and CDR2 are read off the germline V gene as SGHDN and FVKESK. Counted from cysteine to phenylalanine, this CDR3 has 16 amino acids. Only the CDR3 bases that were read are kept: 39 of them, in frame from base 1. For sequencing input, CVID and control samples contributed equivalent amounts of genomic DNA. For every sample, a 60 bp segment covering the rearranged TCRbeta CDR3 region was amplified and then sequenced. TCRbeta amplification used the immunoSEQ assay, a bias-corrected multiplex PCR with high-throughput sequencing. As for the authors' bioinformatics: Each unique nucleotide sequence was treated as a clone and annotated with V, D and J genes, copy number and frequency. Sequences were labeled productive if in frame, and non-productive if out of frame or containing stop codons. As previously described, clonality was calculated on the basis of Shannon's entropy. The predicted amino acid sequences of productive clones were used to derive the mean CDR3 Kyte-Doolittle hydropathy. Scaled V gene usage was hierarchically clustered using Manhattan distance and complete linkage with the R hclust function. To assess clone sharing by CDR3 amino acid sequence, 12 repertoires per group were resampled over 100 rounds. The repertoires were searched for approximately 72 published EBV-specific TCRbeta sequences and 200 to 300 published CMV-specific TCRbeta sequences. A couple of CVID samples that yielded fewer than 10,000 sequences were excluded from the analysis, so around 40 CVID repertoires were retained. This immuneACCESS table, as held by TCRdb, lists in-frame sequences with V and J called but not all clones. Of the missing ones, under half trace to an unresolved V gene in checked studies; the others have no known cause. V, J and clone size are those of that table, while D and trimming were read from the DNA. This sample was tabulated with 40,000 to 50,000 clones, among which there are no singletons. About 5.9% of the sample is taken by the ten largest.

The specimen sequenced was peripheral blood mononuclear cells. The chain joins TRBV14 to TRBJ1-4; TRBD1 might be the D gene, on 6 matching bases. The TCR originated in a person aged 18-70 years in good health. CDR3 DNA (partial): TGTGCCAGCAGCCGCCGGACAGCGTCCTATAATTCACCA. Translation gives CASSRRTASYNSP. The CDR3 in full is CASSRRTASYNSPLFF.